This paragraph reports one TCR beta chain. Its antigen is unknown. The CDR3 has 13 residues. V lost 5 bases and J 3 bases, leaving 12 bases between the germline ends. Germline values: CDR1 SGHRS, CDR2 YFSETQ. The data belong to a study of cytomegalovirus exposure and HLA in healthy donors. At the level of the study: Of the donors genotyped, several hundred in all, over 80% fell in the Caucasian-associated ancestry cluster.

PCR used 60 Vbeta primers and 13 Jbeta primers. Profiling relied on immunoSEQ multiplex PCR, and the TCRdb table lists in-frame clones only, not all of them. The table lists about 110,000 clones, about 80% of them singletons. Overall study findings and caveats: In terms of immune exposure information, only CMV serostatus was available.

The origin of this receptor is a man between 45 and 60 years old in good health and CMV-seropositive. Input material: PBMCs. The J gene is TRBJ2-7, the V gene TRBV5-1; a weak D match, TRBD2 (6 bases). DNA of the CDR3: TGCGCCAGCAGGGAGGGGTTGAGCTACGAGCAGTACTTC. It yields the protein CASREGLSYEQYF.